This T cell receptor beta chain was retrieved from a study of blood T cell repertoires in COVID-19. The wider study: Material from acute and convalescent COVID-19 was sourced from the United States, Italy and Spain. Nucleic acid was either cDNA or gDNA, and it came from T cells, B-cell-depleted T cells, or PBMCs.

TCRdb's copy holds only in-frame clones and misses some; the assay was immunoSEQ multiplex PCR. Here the sample spans over 95,000 clones, roughly 84% being singletons. V was pared by 7 bases and J by 6 bases, with 19 bases between. Germline CDR1 SGHRS, CDR2 YFSETQ. CDR3 size: 15 residues. The sequencing sample was made of peripheral blood. The sequence came from a man between 40 and 49 years old with acute or convalescent COVID-19. J is TRBJ2-2 and V is TRBV5-1; TRBD1 might be the D (6 bases). CDR3 sequence reads: CASGKRGTYSGELFF. The CDR3 DNA reads TGCGCCAGCGGAAAAAGGGGGACCTACTCCGGGGAGCTGTTTTTT.